This note documents a single T cell receptor (beta chain) sequence. It lacks a known antigen. No per-base quality is available; no much larger clone lies one base away. There are 15 amino acids in the CDR3, from cysteine to phenylalanine inclusive. Only the CDR3 DNA is retained, 45 bases long and in frame from the first base. CDR1 and CDR2, per the germline V gene (reference sequence), are GTSNPN and SVGIG. Between the V and J ends, shortened by 5 bases and 4 bases respectively, the junction contains 19 bases. This sample was included in a study of TIL therapy for anti-PD-1-resistant metastatic lung cancer (dated by TCRdb to the early 2020s). About the full investigation: Among the enrolled patients, the median age was nearly 55 years (range 38-75), and the median tumor PD-L1 proportion score was about 6%. The cohort was composed predominantly of lung adenocarcinoma, with a few EGFR-mutant and two ALK-rearranged tumors included, and half of patients were identified as current or former smokers. T cell receptor beta sequencing of tumor and peripheral blood served to follow clonotypes across the tumor, the expanded TIL product, and serial blood samples. Across the cohort, whole-exome sequencing showed a median non-synonymous tumor mutation burden of roughly 1.5 mutations per megabase.

Results the study describes overall, beyond this receptor: The study protocol defined all tumor marker inferences as exploratory. Generalizability was limited because the cohort was highly selected, with more treatment-naive, never-smoker and oncogene-addicted patients included than is typical. Compared with baseline intratumoral T cells, expanded TIL cultures were more clonal and less diverse (median clonality around 6% vs 30%, p < 0.0001). TIL culture showed high clonal turnover, with many enriched product clones undetected in the baseline tumor, suggesting clonal contraction rather than faithful expansion.

The meaning of the sample's time point label: pre-treatment sample, taken before nivolumab and TIL therapy. The baseline tumor samples, taken from the same resection that was used to grow TIL, were excised metastases, most often pleural nodules or supraclavicular lymph nodes. Before any PD-1/PD-L1 blockade was given, tumors were harvested, nivolumab was then administered, and patients who progressed went on to receive lymphodepletion, an infusion of expanded TIL, and IL-2. A phase I trial run at two centers enrolled adults with stage 4 NSCLC between October 2017 and early 2020. Samples came from a single-arm, open-label phase I trial of tumor-infiltrating lymphocyte therapy with nivolumab in advanced non-small cell lung cancer. Portions of each resected tumor were snap-frozen in liquid nitrogen and stored at -80 °C. Tumor regions of interest were chosen on H&E sections by laser-capture macrodissection, pulverized into roughly 14 mg aliquots, and extracted with Qiagen Allprep kits.

TCR beta CDR3 regions were amplified from genomic DNA with the immunoSEQ v3 hsTCRB kit using bias-controlled multiplex PCR. TCR libraries were sequenced on an Illumina NextSeq 500 to 1.5 million to 2 million read pairs for survey level or about 5-6 million for deep level. Per the authors' processing: The immunoSEQ Analyzer software assigned V, D and J genes, filtered out non-productive sequences, and reported clonality. Repertoires were compared using productive Simpson clonality and Morisita overlap index of productive TRB rearrangements between infused TIL and blood. Held by TCRdb, this immuneACCESS table contains in-frame sequences only and omits some clones. Under half of the omission traces to an unresolved V gene where checked; the cause of the rest is unknown. V, J and clone size derive from that table, while D and trimming were established from the DNA sequence. This sample has roughly 10,000 clones in its table, and 55% to 65% of those were observed once. In total, the top ten clones hold about 12% of the sample.

This specimen consisted of tumor tissue, obtained at baseline. The clonotype was recovered from a person aged 25 to 80 with non-small cell lung cancer. Rearrangement joined TRBV30 to TRBJ2-3; the D region possibly corresponds to TRBD1 (6 bases align). The bases are TGTGCCTGGGAAAGCCATTCCAGGGGTTCAGATACGCAGTATTTT. It translates to CAWESHSRGSDTQYF.